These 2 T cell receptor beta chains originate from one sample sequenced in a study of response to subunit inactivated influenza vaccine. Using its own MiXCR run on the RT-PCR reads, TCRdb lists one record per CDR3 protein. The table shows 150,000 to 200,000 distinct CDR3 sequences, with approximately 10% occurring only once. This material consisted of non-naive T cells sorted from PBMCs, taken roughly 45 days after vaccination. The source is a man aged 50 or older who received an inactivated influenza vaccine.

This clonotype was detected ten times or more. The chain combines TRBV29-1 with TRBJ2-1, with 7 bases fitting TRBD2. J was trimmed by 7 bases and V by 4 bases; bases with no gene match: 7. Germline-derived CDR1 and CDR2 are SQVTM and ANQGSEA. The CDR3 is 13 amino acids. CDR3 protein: CSVAAGWENEQFF. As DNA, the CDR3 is TGCAGCGTTGCAGCGGGATGGGAGAATGAGCAGTTCTTC.

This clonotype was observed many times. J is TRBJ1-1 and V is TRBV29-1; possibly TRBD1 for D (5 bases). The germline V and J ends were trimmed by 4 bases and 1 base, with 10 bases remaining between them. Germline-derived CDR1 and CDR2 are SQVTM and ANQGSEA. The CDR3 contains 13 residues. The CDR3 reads CSVGQGANTEAFF. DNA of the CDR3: TGCAGCGTTGGGCAGGGAGCGAACACTGAAGCTTTCTTT.